These 26 T cell receptor beta chains came from one sample sequenced in a study of T cell repertoires in cytomegalovirus infection. TCRdb redid the calling of the reads with MiXCR, one entry per CDR3 protein. The table has around 58,000 distinct CDR3 sequences, around 20% seen once. Their target antigens are unknown. Sample: CD8+ T cells from cultured PBMCs, taken from culture after CMV antigen stimulation. The receptors derive from a human donor in good health (CMV status not recorded). Some clones in this sample may be carry-over from other donors' samples.

The genes are TRBV27 and TRBJ2-1; 9 positions match TRBD1. V lost 10 bases to trimming and J lost 5 bases; unmatched junction nucleotides: 9. This CDR3 comprises 14 residues. Germline V CDR1 and CDR2: MNHEY, SMNVEV (reference sequence). This CDR3 reads CATAPGQGNNEQFF. For the CDR3, the DNA is TGTGCCACCGCACCGGGACAGGGTAACAATGAGCAGTTCTTC.

The rearrangement links TRBV7-6 to TRBJ2-1, with 8 bases matching TRBD1. Germline-derived CDR1 and CDR2 are SGHVS and FNYEAQ. Trimming cost V 1 base and J 1 base; bases outside gene matches: 9. The CDR3 is 18 residues long. CDR3 coding DNA: TGTGCCAGCAGCTTAGGGGCAGGGGGCATAGTGTCCTACAATGAGCAGTTCTTC. Protein sequence: CASSLGAGGIVSYNEQFF.

The chain joins TRBV27 to TRBJ1-3; D remains unclear. The CDR3 is 14 amino acids. The germline V gene encodes CDR1 MNHEY and CDR2 SMNVEV (reference sequence). The V end was cut by 5 bases, the J end by 0 bases, with 8 bases between. The CDR3 here is CASSNSLSGNTIYF. CDR3 in DNA: TGTGCCAGCAGTAACAGCCTCTCTGGAAACACCATATATTTT.

The chain carries TRBV27 and TRBJ2-7; the match to TRBD2 covers 10 bases. CDR3 length: 15 residues. The ends lost 1 base at V and 4 bases at J; junction bases unmatched: 4. Germline loops: CDR1 MNHEY, CDR2 SMNVEV (reference sequence). CDR3 region: CASSLWASGGYEQYF. In nucleotides, the CDR3 is TGTGCCAGCAGTTTATGGGCTAGCGGGGGATACGAGCAGTACTTC.

The gene calls are TRBV6-5 and TRBJ1-4, with 7 bases matching TRBD1. V was clipped by 5 bases and J by 4 bases; unmatched bases: 7. The CDR3 is 15 amino acids. Germline V lookup: CDR1 MNHEY, CDR2 SVGAGI. CDR3 DNA sequence: TGTGCCAGCAGTACTACGGGACAGCTTAATGAAAAACTGTTTTTT. Its protein product is CASSTTGQLNEKLFF.

This clonotype was recorded many times. This rearrangement joins TRBV6-5 to TRBJ2-3; the D gene is possibly TRBD1 (5 bases). The CDR3 is made up of 15 amino acids. The germline V gene encodes CDR1 MNHEY and CDR2 SVGAGI. V lost 0 bases, J lost 1 base, and 8 bases lay in between. CDR3 protein: CASSYSIGGTDTQYF. Written as DNA, the CDR3 is TGTGCCAGCAGTTACTCGATAGGGGGCACAGATACGCAGTATTTT.

The gene calls are TRBV29-1 and TRBJ2-1; the D call may be TRBD1 or TRBD2 (7 bases each). The CDR3 runs 14 residues. The germline V and J ends were trimmed by 7 bases and 1 base, with 14 bases remaining between them. The germline gives CDR1 SQVTM, CDR2 ANQGSEA. In DNA form, the CDR3 reads TGCAGCGCAGGGGGGGTTAGGTCCTACAATGAGCAGTTCTTC. As protein: CSAGGVRSYNEQFF.

This clonotype was observed a few times. In DNA form, the CDR3 reads TGTGCCAGCAGCTTATTGTCAGAAGTTGGCTACACCTTC. This translates into CASSLLSEVGYTF. The V call is TRBV7-6, the J call TRBJ1-2; D is unclear. The V and J ends lost 2 bases and 7 bases respectively, with 11 bases between them. The CDR3 loop spans 13 amino acids. Per the germline V gene, CDR1 is SGHVS and CDR2 is FNYEAQ. The full variable domain, completed using reference TRBV7-6 and TRBJ1-2, is GAGVSQSPRYKVTKRGQDVALRCDPISGHVSLYWYRQALGQGPEFLTYFNYEAQQDKSGLPNDRFSAERPEGSISTLTIQRTEQRDSAMYRCASSLLSEVGYTFGSGTRLTVV.

This clonotype was recorded once. This chain links TRBV9 with TRBJ1-6, with D unclear. Trimming took off 3 bases at V and 4 bases at J, with 5 bases between the two ends. The germline gives CDR1 SGDLS, CDR2 YYNGEE. The CDR3 length is 13 residues. The CDR3 spells CASSDSYNSPLHF. In nucleotides, the CDR3 is TGTGCCAGCAGCGACTCATATAATTCACCCCTCCACTTT. Full variable domain (remainder filled in from reference TRBV9 and TRBJ1-6): DSGVTQTPKHLITATGQRVTLRCSPRSGDLSVYWYQQSLDQGLQFLIQYYNGEERAKGNILERFSAQQFPDLHSELNLSSLELGDSALYFCASSDSYNSPLHFGNGTRLTVT.

This clonotype was recorded a few times. The rearrangement uses TRBV7-8 and TRBJ2-5; D unclear. V lost 7 bases to trimming and J lost 5 bases, with 8 bases between them. The CDR3 contains 11 residues. Germline assignment: CDR1 SGHVS and CDR2 FQNEAQ. The CDR3 region has the DNA TGTGCCAGCATCGTTGGGGAGACCCAGTACTTC. It translates to CASIVGETQYF.

This clonotype was seen more than once but under ten times. In DNA form, the CDR3 reads TGTGCCAGCAGCTTAGAGGAGCTTGCCTACGAGCAGTACTTC. It codes for CASSLEELAYEQYF. This chain uses TRBV7-6 with TRBJ2-7; D is unclear. CDR3 length: 14 amino acids. The germline gives CDR1 SGHVS, CDR2 FNYEAQ. Trimming removed 1 base at V and 2 bases at J, with 9 bases between.

A few counts support this clonotype. The chain combines TRBV24-1 with TRBJ1-4; D is uncertain. In germline, CDR1 is KGHDR, CDR2 SFDVKD. V was shortened by 10 bases and J by 5 bases, with 16 bases between the two germline ends. This CDR3 has 14 residues. In DNA, the CDR3 is TGTGCCACAGATCACGGACCCGGGAATGAAAAACTGTTTTTT. Translation: CATDHGPGNEKLFF.

The chain combines TRBV7-9 with TRBJ2-1; weak D call: TRBD2 (5 bases). V was shortened by 8 bases and J by 7 bases, with 24 bases between the two germline ends. Germline V gene sequence: CDR1 SEHNR, CDR2 FQNEAQ (reference sequence). This CDR3 has 16 residues. The CDR3 DNA is TGTGCCAGCCGCCCAATCCTAAGAGGTCGGGATAATGAGCAGTTCTTC. This encodes CASRPILRGRDNEQFF.

In nucleotides, the CDR3 is TGTGCCAGCAGTACACATCCGGGACAGGGGACCTACAATGAGCAGTTCTTC. This translates into CASSTHPGQGTYNEQFF. This chain uses TRBV2 with TRBJ2-1; 10 nucleotides match TRBD1. J gave up 2 bases and V 5 bases, and 9 bases lay outside the gene matches. This CDR3 spans 17 amino acids. Germline loops: CDR1 SNHLY, CDR2 FYNNEI.

This clonotype was recorded a few times. The genes are TRBV7-9 and TRBJ1-6, with 10 positions matching TRBD1. This CDR3 spans 17 amino acids. Germline V gives CDR1 SEHNR, CDR2 FQNEAQ (reference sequence). V shed 5 bases and J 3 bases; nucleotides not matched to a gene: 7. CDR3 sequence: CASSLRDRGNYNSPLHF. Written as DNA, the CDR3 is TGTGCCAGCAGCCTCCGGGACAGGGGAAACTATAATTCACCCCTCCACTTT.

The chain recombines TRBV19 with TRBJ2-7; 7 bases are shared with TRBD1. CDR1 and CDR2 (germline): LNHDA, SQIVND (reference sequence). This CDR3 is built from 14 residues. Germline trimming cut 6 bases from V and 3 bases from J; bases unmatched to any gene: 8. CDR3 residues: CASRLRQGFYEQYF. The DNA for the CDR3 is TGTGCCAGTAGGCTGAGACAGGGCTTCTACGAGCAGTACTTC.

The chain recombines TRBV7-9 with TRBJ1-3, with D maybe TRBD1 (6 bases). Per germline, CDR1 SEHNR and CDR2 FQNEAQ (reference sequence). This CDR3 contains 15 residues. V was cut by 6 bases and J by 10 bases, with 22 bases left in between. The CDR3 DNA reads TGTGCCAGCAGACCGCCGGGACAAGCCAAGCTTACCATATATTTT. This translates into CASRPPGQAKLTIYF.

The chain has TRBV6-5 and TRBJ1-2; D is ambiguous. This CDR3 comprises 14 residues. The V gene's germline CDR1 is MNHEY and CDR2 SVGAGI. The V and J ends lost 0 bases and 1 base respectively, with 6 bases between them. The CDR3 coding sequence is TGTGCCAGCAGTTACTCGATGGGTAACTATGGCTACACCTTC. Protein product: CASSYSMGNYGYTF.

The chain joins TRBV2 to TRBJ2-1, with D perhaps given as TRBD1 or TRBD2 (5 bases each). The V end was cut by 9 bases, the J end by 6 bases, with 6 bases between. The CDR3 totals 10 residues. Looked up from germline, CDR1 is SNHLY and CDR2 is FYNNEI. The DNA of the CDR3 is TGTGCCAGTGGGGGCAATGAGCAGTTCTTC. Translated, it gives CASGGNEQFF.

This clonotype has at least ten counts. This rearrangement joins TRBV7-8 to TRBJ2-7, with TRBD1 as a possible D gene (6 bases). Trimming cost V 8 bases and J 3 bases, with 17 bases left between them. The CDR3 loop spans 14 amino acids. The germline gives CDR1 SGHVS, CDR2 FQNEAQ. CDR3 sequence: CASEESGASYEQYF. The CDR3 nucleotides are TGTGCCAGCGAAGAGTCAGGGGCCAGCTACGAGCAGTACTTC.

This clonotype was seen only a few times. J is TRBJ2-1 and V is TRBV9; a weak D match, TRBD2 (6 bases). The CDR3 has 15 residues. Germline V lookup: CDR1 SGDLS, CDR2 YYNGEE. Trimming pared 0 bases from V and 8 bases from J, leaving 15 bases between. The chain's CDR3 is CASSVGVLGGDEQFF. The CDR3 DNA sequence: TGTGCCAGCAGCGTAGGAGTTCTGGGAGGCGATGAGCAGTTCTTC. The whole variable domain, filled in from reference TRBV9 and TRBJ2-1, reads DSGVTQTPKHLITATGQRVTLRCSPRSGDLSVYWYQQSLDQGLQFLIQYYNGEERAKGNILERFSAQQFPDLHSELNLSSLELGDSALYFCASSVGVLGGDEQFFGPGTRLTVL.

The gene calls are TRBV27 and TRBJ2-7; D gene unclear. CDR3 length equals 15 residues. V lost 2 bases to trimming and J lost 1 base, with 12 bases between them. Per the germline V gene, CDR1 is MNHEY and CDR2 is SMNVEV (reference sequence). CDR3 in amino acids: CASSLLQRRSYEQYF. The CDR3 DNA sequence: TGTGCCAGCAGTTTACTTCAAAGGAGATCCTACGAGCAGTACTTC.

The rearrangement uses TRBV12-3 or TRBV12-4 and TRBJ2-6, with 9 bases lining up with TRBD1. The trim removed 4 bases at V and 2 bases at J, leaving 3 bases unmatched. The CDR3 extends over 16 amino acids. The CDR3 coding sequence is TGTGCCAGCAGTTGGACAGGGGAGCCTGGGGCCAACGTCCTGACTTTC. Translating it yields CASSWTGEPGANVLTF.

A note on this clonotype: One end of the junction is discordant with germline, which a read error may explain. This chain joins TRBV7-7 and TRBJ2-1, with D possibly matching TRBD2 (6 bases). The germline gives CDR1 SSHAT, CDR2 FNYEAQ (reference sequence). CDR3 length: 14 residues. The CDR3 is CASSLGGIYNEQFF. CDR3 coding DNA: TGTGCTAGCAGCTTAGGAGGGATTTACAATGAGCAGTTCTTC.

The chain has TRBV4-3 and TRBJ2-7; D is uncertain. CDR3 length equals 15 residues. Looked up from germline, CDR1 is LGHNA and CDR2 is YSLEER. With 1 base removed from V and 2 bases from J, the gap between germline ends came to 12 bases. This CDR3 reads CASSQGRTETYEQYF. The DNA of the CDR3 is TGCGCCAGCAGCCAAGGTCGGACGGAGACCTACGAGCAGTACTTC.

The chain joins TRBV7-2 to TRBJ2-5; D remains unclear. Germline values: CDR1 SGHTA, CDR2 FQGNSA. CDR3 length equals 17 residues. Trimming removed 5 bases at V and 0 bases at J, with 19 bases between. In nucleotides, the CDR3 is TGTGCCAGCAGCGGATCCCTGGGCCAGCTGTACCAAGAGACCCAGTACTTC. It codes for CASSGSLGQLYQETQYF.